This TCR beta chain was retrieved from a study of cytomegalovirus exposure and HLA in healthy donors. About the study: Unique TCRs from HLA-typed donors, around 79 million of them, were held in an early data release.

The CDR3 is 15 amino acids. Germline-derived CDR1 and CDR2 are ENHRY and SYGVKD. Trimming took 8 bases from V and 0 from J; bases not matched to a gene: 3. PCR amplification relied on 60 Vbeta primers (plus 13 Jbeta primers). How the authors handled the data: Later, an analysis found approximately 80 million unique TCR beta chains, and 8.5 million to 12 million of these were shared. Produced via immunoSEQ multiplex PCR; TCRdb's table is partial and in-frame only. V, J and clone size are those of that table, while D and trimming were read from the DNA. The sample lists about 150,000 clones; 79% were seen once. Whole-study findings and limits: Rates of TCR association differed by HLA locus in a later analysis, with DRB1 highest and HLA-C lowest. A likely sequencing artifact accounted for one observed cluster of highly shared sequence variants.

As for this clone: No antigen is known for it.

The sequence was collected from a human donor in good health. The V gene is TRBV10-3, the J gene TRBJ2-6, with TRBD1 matching over 8 bases. The source material was PBMCs. CDR3 coding DNA: TGTGCCATCGGCACAGGGGGCTCTGGGGCCAACGTCCTGACTTTC. Translating it yields CAIGTGGSGANVLTF.